This T cell receptor (beta chain) was retrieved from a study of blood T cell repertoires in COVID-19. Study background: Samples of COVID-19 (acute and convalescent) were obtained from the United States, Italy and Spain. From T cells, B-cell-depleted T cells, or PBMCs came the material, which was cDNA or gDNA.

Original handling: Scientists estimated how many nucleated cells there were by amplifying reference gene primers. Produced via immunoSEQ multiplex PCR; TCRdb's table is partial and in-frame only. V, J and clone size are taken as reported in that table, and D and trimming were inferred from the DNA itself. In the table there are 110,000 to 150,000 clones, around 77% of which are singletons. CDR1 SGHNT and CDR2 YENEEA come from the germline V gene. V was clipped by 5 bases and J by 4 bases; unmatched bases: 15. This CDR3 comprises 20 residues. The chain couples TRBV11-3 to TRBJ2-2; 14 bases align to TRBD2. The sequence was obtained from a man aged 45-65 years with active or convalescent COVID-19. The sample comprised peripheral blood. CDR3 region: CASSAGEGLAGDDSTGELFF. The CDR3 bases are TGTGCCAGCAGCGCTGGAGAGGGACTAGCGGGAGACGATAGCACCGGGGAGCTGTTTTTT.